This T cell receptor (beta chain) was retrieved from a study of blood T cell repertoires in COVID-19. Overall study: Samples representing acute and convalescent COVID-19 were sourced from the United States, Italy and Spain. Nucleic acid was either cDNA or gDNA, and it came from T cells, B-cell-depleted T cells, or PBMCs.

Original analysis: Scientists estimated how many nucleated cells there were by amplifying reference gene primers. The protocol was immunoSEQ multiplex PCR, while the TCRdb copy is restricted to in-frame clones and leaves out a portion. That table gives V, J and clone size, and the DNA gave D and trimming. The sample comprises about 210,000 clones, 92% of which are singletons, and approximately 1.2% rests with the top ten. Germline-derived CDR1 and CDR2 are SGHVS and FQNEAQ. J lost 2 bases, V lost 4 bases, and 5 bases had no gene match. There are 15 residues in the CDR3. The sequencing sample was made of peripheral blood. V gene TRBV7-8 combines with J gene TRBJ1-1, with 9 positions matching TRBD1. The sequence was collected from a young man with acute or convalescent COVID-19. The CDR3 DNA is TGTGCCAGCAGCTGGGGACAGGGAGGAAACACTGAAGCTTTCTTT. Its translation: CASSWGQGGNTEAFF.